The present T cell receptor (beta chain) was sequenced within a study of blood T cell repertoires in COVID-19 (dated by TCRdb to about 2020). For the wider study: Collaborator samples came from the United States, Italy and Spain and covered acute and convalescent phases of COVID-19. The material from the prospective study consisted of cDNA or gDNA derived from T cells, B-cell-depleted T cells, or PBMCs. Nearly every sample came with metadata listing a de-identified subject ID, COVID-19 status, age in years and sex. HLA class I and class II types, where available, came from metadata supplied by the sample provider rather than from assay-based typing. The samples were drawn from two sources: the first 160 participants of the ongoing ImmuneRACE study, and 1,200 or so subjects contributed by 6 global collaborators. The repertoires were made available in a free public database intended to serve as a resource for research on the immune response to SARS-CoV-2. The dataset comprised deeply sampled blood TCRbeta repertoires from subjects exposed to, actively infected with, or recovered from COVID-19. What the study reported, not specific to this receptor: How much clinical and demographic metadata was included differed by source and by participant, and the metadata was provided uncurated.

Points on this clone: The antigen it recognizes is unknown. Base quality data are lacking; no much larger clone is found one base away.

The CDR3 measures 13 amino acids from cysteine to phenylalanine. Only the CDR3 part of the read is kept: 39 bases, read in frame from the first base. V is cut back by 6 bases and J by 6 bases, with 4 bases in the junction unmatched. Looking up the germline V gene yields CDR1 MNHEY and CDR2 SVGAGI. Samples from volunteer blood donors who had recovered from COVID-19 were contributed by a second Seattle source. Whole blood was collected in K2EDTA tubes by collaborating institutions according to the institutions' own protocols. Collaborator samples were shipped for TCRbeta analysis as frozen whole blood, isolated PBMCs, or DNA extracted from either sample type. TCRbeta CDR3 regions were amplified from genomic DNA by means of the immunoSEQ Assay, a bias-controlled multiplex PCR. The study's own analysis went as follows. Within the assay, amplification of reference gene primers was used to estimate how many nucleated cells each sample contained. Sequence reads were collapsed and filtered to measure the absolute abundance of every unique TCRbeta CDR3 rearrangement. For each sample, productive Simpson clonality was calculated as the square root of Simpson's diversity index over productive rearrangements. TCRdb's version of the immuneACCESS table is confined to in-frame rearrangements and falls short of the full clone set. An unresolved V gene accounts for under half of the shortfall where checked; the remainder is of unknown origin. Clone size and the V and J calls come from that table; the DNA yielded D and trimming. Within this sample are over 200,000 clones, with around nine tenths of them counted one time only. Over 7.5% of the sample comes from the top ten.

The chain links TRBV6-5 with TRBJ1-5, with 8 middle bases fitting TRBD1. This receptor was identified in a man between 35 and 55 years old who had recovered from COVID-19. The sequencing input was peripheral blood. The CDR3 protein is CASRGQAFQPQHF. The sequenced DNA: TGTGCCAGCAGGGGACAGGCTTTTCAGCCCCAGCATTTT.